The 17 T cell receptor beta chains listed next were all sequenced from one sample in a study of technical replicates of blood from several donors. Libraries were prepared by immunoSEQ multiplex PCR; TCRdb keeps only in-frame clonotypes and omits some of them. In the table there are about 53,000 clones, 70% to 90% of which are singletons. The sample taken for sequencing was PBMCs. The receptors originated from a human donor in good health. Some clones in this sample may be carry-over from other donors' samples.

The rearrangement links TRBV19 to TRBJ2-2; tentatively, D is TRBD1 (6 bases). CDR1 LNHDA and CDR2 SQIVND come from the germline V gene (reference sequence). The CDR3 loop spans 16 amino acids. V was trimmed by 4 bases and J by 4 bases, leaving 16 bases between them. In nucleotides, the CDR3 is TGTGCCAGTAGTACCGACAGGCGGGCCTCCACCGGGGAGCTGTTTTTT. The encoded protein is CASSTDRRASTGELFF.

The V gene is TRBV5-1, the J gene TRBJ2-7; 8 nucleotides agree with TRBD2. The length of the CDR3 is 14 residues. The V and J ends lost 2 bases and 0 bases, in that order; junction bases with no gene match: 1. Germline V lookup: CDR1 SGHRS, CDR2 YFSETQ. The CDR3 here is CASSFGGVSYEQYF. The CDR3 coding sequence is TGCGCCAGCAGCTTCGGGGGGGTCTCCTACGAGCAGTACTTC.

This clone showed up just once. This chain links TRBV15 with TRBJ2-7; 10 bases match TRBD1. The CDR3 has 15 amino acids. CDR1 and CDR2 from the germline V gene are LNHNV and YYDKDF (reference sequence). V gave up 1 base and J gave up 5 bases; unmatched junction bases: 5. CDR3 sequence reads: CATSRAGTGVHEQYF. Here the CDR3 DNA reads TGTGCCACCAGCAGAGCCGGGACAGGGGTCCACGAGCAGTACTTC.

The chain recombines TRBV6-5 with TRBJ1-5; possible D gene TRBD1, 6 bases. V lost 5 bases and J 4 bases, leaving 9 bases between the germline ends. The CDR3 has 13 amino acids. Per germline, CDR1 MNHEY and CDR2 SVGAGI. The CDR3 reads CASSRTVNQPQHF. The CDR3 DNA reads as TGTGCCAGCAGTCGGACAGTTAATCAGCCCCAGCATTTT.

The CDR3 DNA is TGTGCCAGCAGCCAAGTAGGCGGGAGGGGCCTCTACGAGCAGTACTTC. Amino acids: CASSQVGGRGLYEQYF. The chain couples TRBV4-2 to TRBJ2-7, with 9 bases that match TRBD2. Losses at the gene ends were 1 base for V and 3 bases for J; bases not matched to a gene: 7. CDR3 length: 16 residues. CDR1 and CDR2 from the germline V gene are LGHNA and YNFKEQ.

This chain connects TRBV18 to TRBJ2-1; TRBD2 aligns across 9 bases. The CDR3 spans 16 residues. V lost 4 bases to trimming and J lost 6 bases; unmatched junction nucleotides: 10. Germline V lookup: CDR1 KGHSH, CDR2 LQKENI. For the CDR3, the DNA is TGTGCCAGCTCACTTTTAGGAGCGGGAGGTTTCAATGAGCAGTTCTTC. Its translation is CASSLLGAGGFNEQFF.

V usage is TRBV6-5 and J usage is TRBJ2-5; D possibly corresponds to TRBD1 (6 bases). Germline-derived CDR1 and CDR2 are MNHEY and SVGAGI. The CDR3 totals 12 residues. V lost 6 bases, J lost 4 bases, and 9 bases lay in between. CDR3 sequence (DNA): TGTGCCAGCAGGAGCAGGGGAGAGACCCAGTACTTC. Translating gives CASRSRGETQYF.

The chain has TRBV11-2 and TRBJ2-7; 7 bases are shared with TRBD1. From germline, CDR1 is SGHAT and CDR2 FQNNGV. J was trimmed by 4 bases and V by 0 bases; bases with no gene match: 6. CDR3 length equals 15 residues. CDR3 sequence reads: CASSLERGGAYEQYF. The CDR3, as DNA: TGTGCCAGCAGCTTAGAAAGAGGGGGCGCGTACGAGCAGTACTTC.

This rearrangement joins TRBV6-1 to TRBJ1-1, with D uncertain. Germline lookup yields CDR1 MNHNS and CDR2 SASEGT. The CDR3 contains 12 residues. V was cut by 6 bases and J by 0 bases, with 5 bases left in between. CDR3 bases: TGTGCCAGCAGGGGCCTGAACACTGAAGCTTTCTTT. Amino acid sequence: CASRGLNTEAFF.

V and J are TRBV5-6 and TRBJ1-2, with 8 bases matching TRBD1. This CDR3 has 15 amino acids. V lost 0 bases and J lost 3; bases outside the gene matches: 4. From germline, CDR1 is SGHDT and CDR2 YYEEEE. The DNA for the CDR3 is TGTGCCAGCAGCTTGGGACAGGGGATTTACTATGGCTACACCTTC. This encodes CASSLGQGIYYGYTF.

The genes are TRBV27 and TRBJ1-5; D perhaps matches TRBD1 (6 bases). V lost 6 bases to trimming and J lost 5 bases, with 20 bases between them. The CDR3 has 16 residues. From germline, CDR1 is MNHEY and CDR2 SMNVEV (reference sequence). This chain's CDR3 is CASSLRSGGAHQPQHF. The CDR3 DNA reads TGTGCCAGCAGCCTCAGATCCGGGGGGGCGCATCAGCCCCAGCATTTT.

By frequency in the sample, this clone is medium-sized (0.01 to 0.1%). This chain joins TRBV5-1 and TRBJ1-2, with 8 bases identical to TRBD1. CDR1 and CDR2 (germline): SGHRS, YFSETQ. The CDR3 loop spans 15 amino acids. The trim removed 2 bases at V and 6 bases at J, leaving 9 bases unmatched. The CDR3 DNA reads TGCGCCAGCAGCTTATACGGACAGGGTCTTGATGGCTACACCTTC. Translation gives CASSLYGQGLDGYTF. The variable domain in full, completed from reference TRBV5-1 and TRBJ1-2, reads KAGVTQTPRYLIKTRGQQVTLSCSPISGHRSVSWYQQTPGQGLQFLFEYFSETQRNKGNFPGRFSGRQFSNSRSEMNVSTLELGDSALYLCASSLYGQGLDGYTFGSGTRLTVV.

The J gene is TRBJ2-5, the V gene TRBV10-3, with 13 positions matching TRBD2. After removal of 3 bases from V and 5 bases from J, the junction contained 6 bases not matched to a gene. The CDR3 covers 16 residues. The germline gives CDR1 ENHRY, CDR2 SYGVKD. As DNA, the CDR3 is TGTGCCATCAGTGACTACGGGACTAGCGGGACTGAGACCCAGTACTTC. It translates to CAISDYGTSGTETQYF.

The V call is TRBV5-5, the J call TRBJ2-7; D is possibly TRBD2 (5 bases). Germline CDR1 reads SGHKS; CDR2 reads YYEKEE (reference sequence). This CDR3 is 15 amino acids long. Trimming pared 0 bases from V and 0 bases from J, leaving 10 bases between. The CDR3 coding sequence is TGTGCCAGCAGCTTGGGAACGGCGGGCTCCTACGAGCAGTACTTC. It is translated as CASSLGTAGSYEQYF.

CDR3 bases: TGTGCCAGCTCACCCCCTAGCGGGAGCCAAGAGACCCAGTACTTC. Translation gives CASSPPSGSQETQYF. V and J are TRBV18 and TRBJ2-5; 10 nucleotides match TRBD2. The CDR3 extends over 15 amino acids. The germline CDR1 and CDR2 sequences are KGHSH and LQKENI. V was clipped by 3 bases and J by 1 base; unmatched bases: 2.

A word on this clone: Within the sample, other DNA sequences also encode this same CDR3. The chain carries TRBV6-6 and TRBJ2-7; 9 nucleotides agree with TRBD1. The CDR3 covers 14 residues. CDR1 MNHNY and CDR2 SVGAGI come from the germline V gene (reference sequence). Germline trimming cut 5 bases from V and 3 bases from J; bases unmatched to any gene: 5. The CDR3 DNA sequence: TGTGCCAGCAGTCAACAGGGGGCCGGCTACGAGCAGTACTTC. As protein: CASSQQGAGYEQYF.

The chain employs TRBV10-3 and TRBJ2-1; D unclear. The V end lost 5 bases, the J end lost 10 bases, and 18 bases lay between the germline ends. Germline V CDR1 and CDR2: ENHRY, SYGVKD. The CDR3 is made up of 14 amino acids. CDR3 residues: CAISNPTDSEEQFF. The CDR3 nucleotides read TGTGCCATCAGTAATCCGACCGACTCGGAAGAGCAGTTCTTC.